Each of the 24 T cell receptor beta chains below was sequenced from the same sample in a study of T cell responses to AZD1222 COVID-19 vaccine (dated by TCRdb to the early 2020s). Interpreted using the paper, the time point label stands for: baseline before first vaccination. The library relied on the immunoSEQ multiplex PCR assay. TCRdb stores this immuneACCESS table with in-frame sequences only. Part of the clones is absent; in the studies checked, under half of the shortfall reflects unresolved V genes, and no reason is known for the rest. For this sample there are 90,000 to 120,000 clones; around 90% appear just once. 22% of the sample is in the top ten clones. Here the sequenced sample was peripheral blood, taken on day 0 of AZD1222 vaccination. These receptors all come from an adult in good health.

The chain is built from TRBV6-2 or TRBV6-3 and TRBJ1-2; D uncertain. Germline loops: CDR1 MNHEY, CDR2 SVGEGT. The CDR3 is 14 residues long. The germline V and J ends were trimmed by 0 bases and 0 bases, with 5 bases remaining between them. CDR3 in amino acids: CASSYSPANYGYTF. In DNA, the CDR3 is TGTGCCAGCAGTTACTCGCCAGCTAACTATGGCTACACCTTC.

J is TRBJ2-1 and V is TRBV3-1 (or the pseudogene TRBV3-2), with 12 bases fitting TRBD2. Germline CDR1 is LGHDT and CDR2 is YNNKEL (reference sequence). Trimming removed 0 bases from V and 0 bases from J; junction bases left unmatched: 3. This CDR3 region has 18 residues. CDR3 DNA: TGTGCCAGCAGCCAAGAGGGACTAGCGGGTTCCTCCTACAATGAGCAGTTCTTC. Protein: CASSQEGLAGSSYNEQFF.

V gene TRBV4-3 combines with J gene TRBJ1-4; D remains unclear. The length of the CDR3 is 14 residues. Between the trimmed V and J ends, which lost 2 bases and 6 bases, there was a span of 10 bases. The germline V gene encodes CDR1 LGHNA and CDR2 YSLEER. Here the CDR3 DNA reads TGCGCCAGCAGCCAACAGATGGGATATGAAAAACTGTTTTTT. As protein: CASSQQMGYEKLFF.

The chain carries TRBV24-1 and TRBJ2-2; D ambiguous. This CDR3 contains 15 residues. Germline assignment: CDR1 KGHDR and CDR2 SFDVKD. The germline V and J ends were trimmed by 3 bases and 3 bases, with 10 bases remaining between them. CDR3 nucleotides: TGTGCCACCAGTGATCAGTTTAGGGACACCGGGGAGCTGTTTTTT. This encodes CATSDQFRDTGELFF.

The chain couples TRBV3-1 (or the pseudogene TRBV3-2) to TRBJ1-6, with D possibly being TRBD1 (5 bases). The CDR3 consists of 15 residues. The germline CDR1 and CDR2 sequences are LGHDT and YNNKEL (reference sequence). V lost 2 bases, J lost 10 bases, and 15 bases lay in between. CDR3: CASSQKRGYVSPLHF. CDR3 in DNA: TGTGCCAGCAGCCAAAAAAGGGGATACGTATCACCCCTCCACTTT.

The rearrangement joins TRBV10-3 to TRBJ1-1; D is ambiguous. CDR1 ENHRY and CDR2 SYGVKD come from the germline V gene. The CDR3 sequence is 15 residues long. Trimming removed 6 bases at V and 1 base at J, with 15 bases between. The CDR3 spells CAIRDNRAANTEAFF. The CDR3 DNA sequence: TGTGCCATCAGAGATAACAGAGCAGCGAACACTGAAGCTTTCTTT.

This sequence joins TRBV7-9 and TRBJ2-1; 8 positions agree with TRBD2. Per the germline V gene, CDR1 is SEHNR and CDR2 is FQNEAQ (reference sequence). V lost 1 base to trimming and J lost 8 bases; unmatched junction nucleotides: 10. The CDR3 extends over 16 amino acids. CDR3 loop: CASSLGPAGAGYEQFF. The DNA for the CDR3 is TGTGCCAGCAGCTTAGGGCCAGCGGGGGCCGGGTATGAGCAGTTCTTC. Full variable domain (remainder filled in from reference TRBV7-9 and TRBJ2-1): DTGVSQNPRHKITKRGQNVTFRCDPISEHNRLYWYRQTLGQGPEFLTYFQNEAQLEKSRLLSDRFSAERPKGSFSTLEIQRTEQGDSAMYLCASSLGPAGAGYEQFFGPGTRLTVL.

The genes are TRBV4-1 and TRBJ1-4; D not resolved. This CDR3 is built from 15 residues. The V end lost 0 bases, the J end lost 2 bases, and 7 bases lay between the germline ends. In germline, CDR1 is MGHRA, CDR2 YSYEKL. The CDR3 reads CASSQDGGTNEKLFF. The CDR3 DNA follows: TGCGCCAGCAGCCAAGATGGCGGGACTAATGAAAAACTGTTTTTT.

The chain uses TRBV3-1 (or the pseudogene TRBV3-2) and TRBJ2-7, with TRBD1 identical over 10 bases. Germline CDR1 LGHDT, CDR2 YNNKEL (reference sequence). The CDR3 sequence is 17 residues long. V dropped 3 bases and J dropped 0; count of bases not matched to a gene: 8. The CDR3 DNA reads TGTGCCAGCAGCCATTCGCCGGGACAGGGGATCTCCTACGAGCAGTACTTC. Protein sequence: CASSHSPGQGISYEQYF.

The CDR3 bases are TGTGCCAGCAGACGCGAAGGGACCCAGTACTTC. Amino acids: CASRREGTQYF. The chain uses TRBV6-5 and TRBJ2-5, with D uncertain. CDR1 and CDR2 (germline): MNHEY, SVGAGI. The CDR3 loop spans 11 amino acids. V was trimmed by 6 bases and J by 7 bases, leaving 9 bases between them.

The J gene is TRBJ2-1, the V gene TRBV9; 9 bases are a match to TRBD2. J was trimmed by 5 bases and V by 2 bases; bases with no gene match: 11. The CDR3 runs 17 residues. From germline, CDR1 is SGDLS and CDR2 YYNGEE. This CDR3 reads CASSVGLKASGDNEQFF. CDR3 DNA: TGTGCCAGCAGCGTGGGGCTTAAAGCTAGCGGGGACAATGAGCAGTTCTTC.

The V gene is TRBV3-1 (or the pseudogene TRBV3-2), the J gene TRBJ1-2, with D perhaps matching TRBD1 (6 bases). CDR3 size: 15 residues. CDR1 and CDR2 (germline): LGHDT, YNNKEL (reference sequence). Trimming removed 2 bases at V and 1 base at J, with 11 bases between. The CDR3 DNA is TGTGCCAGCAGCCAAATGGGGGGCGATAACTATGGCTACACCTTC. Translating it yields CASSQMGGDNYGYTF.

The genes are TRBV19 and TRBJ1-5, with 7 bases fitting TRBD1. J gave up 7 bases and V 5 bases, and 11 bases lay outside the gene matches. This CDR3 comprises 15 residues. Per the germline V gene, CDR1 is LNHDA and CDR2 is SQIVND (reference sequence). The CDR3 nucleotides read TGTGCCAGTAGTTACTACAGGGGACGGGGCCAGCCCCAGCATTTT. This sequence encodes CASSYYRGRGQPQHF.

The V and J genes are TRBV7-2 and TRBJ1-1; D not certain. The CDR3 covers 14 residues. Germline CDR1 SGHTA, CDR2 FQGNSA. Trimming shortened V by 6 bases and J by 1 base, and 12 bases separated the two germline ends. The CDR3 bases are TGTGCCAGCAGTACCCTCTGGGGGAACACTGAAGCTTTCTTT. This translates into CASSTLWGNTEAFF.

The V and J genes are TRBV27 and TRBJ2-5, with D possibly being TRBD2 (6 bases). This CDR3 comprises 15 residues. The germline CDR1 and CDR2 sequences are MNHEY and SMNVEV (reference sequence). V was cut by 1 base and J by 1 base, with 10 bases left in between. The DNA for the CDR3 is TGTGCCAGCAGTTTATGGCACGGGAGCCAAGAGACCCAGTACTTC. Its translation is CASSLWHGSQETQYF.

The chain recombines TRBV5-1 with TRBJ1-1; the match to TRBD1 covers 10 bases. J gave up 5 bases and V 0 bases, and 4 bases lay outside the gene matches. The CDR3 has 15 residues. CDR1 and CDR2 from the germline V gene are SGHRS and YFSETQ. As DNA, the CDR3 is TGCGCCAGCAGCTTGGGACAGGGGGCAGGGACTGAAGCTTTCTTT. Translation gives CASSLGQGAGTEAFF.

The chain combines TRBV3-1 (or the pseudogene TRBV3-2) with TRBJ2-1; D not resolved. CDR3 size: 14 residues. The V end was cut by 0 bases, the J end by 6 bases, with 9 bases between. The germline V gene has CDR1 LGHDT and CDR2 YNNKEL (reference sequence). Written as DNA, the CDR3 is TGTGCCAGCAGCCAAGATGCCAGCCGCAATGAGCAGTTCTTC. Translating it yields CASSQDASRNEQFF.

J is TRBJ2-7 and V is TRBV20-1; 10 positions agree with TRBD2. V trimming: 5 bases; J trimming: 2 bases; junction bases outside the gene matches: 12. Per the germline V gene, CDR1 is DFQATT and CDR2 is SNEGSKA (reference sequence). The CDR3 consists of 16 residues. The CDR3 here is CSARASGGVKTYEQYF. The CDR3 DNA sequence: TGCAGTGCTCGTGCCAGCGGGGGGGTCAAAACCTACGAGCAGTACTTC.

The genes are TRBV4-3 and TRBJ2-2; TRBD2 matches 10 bases. The V gene end was trimmed by 1 base and the J gene end by 6 bases; junction bases not matched to a gene: 8. The CDR3 is 17 amino acids. Germline CDR1 is LGHNA and CDR2 is YSLEER. CDR3 amino acids: CASSQAVRTSGAGELFF. CDR3 bases: TGCGCCAGCAGCCAAGCAGTAAGGACTAGCGGTGCCGGGGAGCTGTTTTTT.

The chain employs TRBV6-5 and TRBJ1-1; D is unclear. The CDR3 is 16 amino acids. Trimming left V 0 bases short and J 3 bases short, with 14 bases between. CDR1 MNHEY and CDR2 SVGAGI come from the germline V gene. The CDR3 loop reads CASSYSKGGVYTEAFF. For the CDR3, the DNA is TGTGCCAGCAGTTACTCGAAAGGCGGGGTGTACACTGAAGCTTTCTTT.

This sequence joins TRBV2 and TRBJ1-5; TRBD1 matches at 8 bases. The V and J ends lost 3 bases and 6 bases, in that order; junction bases with no gene match: 7. The CDR3 spans 15 residues. The germline CDR1 and CDR2 sequences are SNHLY and FYNNEI. In DNA form, the CDR3 reads TGTGCCAGCAGTGAGGGGCAGGGGGCAGGTCAGCCCCAGCATTTT. Translation: CASSEGQGAGQPQHF. Full variable domain (missing parts from reference TRBV2 and TRBJ1-5): EPEVTQTPSHQVTQMGQEVILRCVPISNHLYFYWYRQILGQKVEFLVSFYNNEISEKSEIFDDQFSVERPDGSNFTLKIRSTKLEDSAMYFCASSEGQGAGQPQHFGDGTRLSIL.

The chain carries TRBV19 and TRBJ1-6; possibly TRBD1 for D (5 bases). CDR3 length: 13 residues. Germline V gives CDR1 LNHDA, CDR2 SQIVND (reference sequence). Trimming pared 6 bases from V and 7 bases from J, leaving 10 bases between. In DNA, the CDR3 is TGTGCCAGTAGCGTAGAGGGGAATTCACCCCTCCACTTT. Amino acid sequence: CASSVEGNSPLHF.

The chain has TRBV21-1 and TRBJ1-1. TRBV21-1 is an annotated pseudogene. There are 14 residues in the CDR3. This chain's CDR3 is CASSKVGGDTEAFF. The CDR3 DNA is TGTGCCAGCAGCAAAGTAGGGGGGGACACTGAAGCTTTCTTT.

This clone was recorded only once. The chain uses TRBV9 and TRBJ2-5, with 14 bases matching TRBD2. The CDR3 consists of 18 residues. The ends lost 5 bases at V and 2 bases at J; junction bases unmatched: 11. Germline CDR1 is SGDLS and CDR2 is YYNGEE. CDR3 DNA sequence: TGTGCCAGCAGTAGATCGACTAGCGGGGGGGCCTTGCAAGAGACCCAGTACTTC. It encodes CASSRSTSGGALQETQYF.